This TCR beta chain was profiled in a study of PD-1 blockade in classical Hodgkin lymphoma. This clone was observed once. Germline V gene lookup returns CDR1 SEHNR and CDR2 FQNEAQ (reference sequence). The CDR3 spans 16 residues. Trimming took off 1 base at V and 0 bases at J, with 11 bases between the two ends. Relapses following autologous stem cell transplantation were seen in all patients, with brentuximab vedotin exposure varying. The best responses consisted of complete response, partial response or progressive disease. Method: immunoSEQ multiplex PCR; TCRdb's copy keeps in-frame clones and lacks some. The repertoire holds around 20,000 clones, with 86% as singletons.

Sequenced here: peripheral blood mononuclear cells (PBMCs), sampled before the second cycle of nivolumab. The chain couples TRBV7-9 to TRBJ2-3; D is ambiguous. This TCR was sampled from a human donor with classical Hodgkin lymphoma. This chain's CDR3 is CASSLGGISSTDTQYF. The DNA for the CDR3 is TGTGCCAGCAGCTTAGGTGGGATCAGTAGCACAGATACGCAGTATTTT.